This T cell receptor (beta chain) stems from a study of T-cell reconstitution after alpha-beta-depleted transplantation in children (dated by TCRdb to about 2016). Turning to the overall study: Using TCR repertoire profiling, the study quantitatively followed how T-cell immune reconstitution unfolded in children after TCRalphabeta/CD19-depleted allogeneic hematopoietic cell transplantation. The paper as a whole reports these results and caveats: Over the following months the frequencies of hyperexpanded clones went down, and after one year T-cell counts and TCRbeta diversity were mostly credited to newly produced T cells. The apparently early alphabetaT-cell count recovery about two months after transplant was reportedly dependent on only several hundred rapidly expanded clones derived from non-depleted graft cells. The high TCRbeta diversity at day 60 in some patients was ascribed to recipient T cells and intrathymic progenitors that had survived conditioning.

Libraries were made using PCR. TCRdb shows the sequencer as Illumina HiSeq 2500. TCR libraries were prepared with molecular barcoding, using unique molecular identifiers to normalize TCRbeta repertoire quantification. TCRdb reprocessed the public reads (quality trimming at Q25 with fastp, clone calling with MiXCR) and kept in-frame beta chains. Each record represents a unique CDR3 protein, reported with the most common genes and DNA among its rows. The sample includes about 900,000 distinct CDR3 sequences, with about 29% observed a single time. Under 30% of the sample rests with the top ten. This clonotype was found a few times. Its specific antigen is unknown. No base quality values were provided; no much bigger clone lies one nucleotide off. From the cysteine up to the phenylalanine, the CDR3 has a length of 16 residues. Solely the CDR3 DNA is kept, with 48 bases framed from the first base. The junction shows trimming of 6 bases on V and 7 bases on J, and the gene matches do not reach 9 bases of it. According to the germline V gene, CDR1 reads WSHSY and CDR2 reads SAAADI.

According to the study, the label for this sample's treatment or condition signals: allogeneic hematopoietic cell transplantation with graft depleted of TCRalphabeta T cells and CD19 B cells. The children who served as transplant recipients had been given grafts of TCRalphabeta/CD19-depleted allogeneic hematopoietic cells. Source: PBMCs, mostly from graft donor cells, taken 360 days after TCRalphabeta/CD19-depleted stem cell transplant. The rearrangement combines TRBV10-2 with TRBJ2-1, with 13 junctional bases fitting TRBD2. This receptor was identified in a boy in the first two years of life who had a stem cell transplant for SCID, so the T cells may come from the graft donor. The DNA sequence is TGCGCCAGCAGAAATACCGGGACTAGCGGGGTGAATGAGCAGTTCTTC. Translated, this gives CASRNTGTSGVNEQFF.